These T cell receptor beta chains were read from a single sample in a study of blood T cell repertoires in COVID-19. TCRdb's table, derived via immunoSEQ multiplex PCR, lists solely in-frame clones and lacks some. The table lists about 300,000 clones, roughly 86% of them singletons. Sequences were obtained from peripheral blood. The receptors originated from a man in his late teens or twenties with active or convalescent COVID-19. CDR3s include the opening cysteine and the closing phenylalanine or tryptophan. A D gene is named only where the DNA matches it firmly. Size is omitted from some rows. Given values are once, few, many or a class for expanded clones.

TGTGCCAGCAGTTACTCGGGGGACGGGAGCTCCTACGAGCAGTACTTC | CASSYSGDGSSYEQYF | . | TRBV6-5 | 16 | TRBJ2-7 | .
TGTGCCAGCAGCAAGGCGGACAGGCCGATAGGGCCCTACGAGCAGTACTTC | CASSKADRPIGPYEQYF | . | TRBV9 | 17 | TRBJ2-7 | TRBD1
TGTGCCAGCAGCGATGGACAGGGCGGCACTGAAGCTTTCTTT | CASSDGQGGTEAFF | . | TRBV2 | 14 | TRBJ1-1 | TRBD1
TGTGCCAGCAGCTTAGTGGGCTGGTCGTTGGGGGGTGAGCAGTTCTTC | CASSLVGWSLGGEQFF | . | TRBV7-2 | 16 | TRBJ2-1 | .
TGCGCCAGCAGTGAGTGGGGGGGGGATCAGCCCCAGCATTTT | CASSEWGGDQPQHF | . | TRBV10-2 | 14 | TRBJ1-5 | .
TGTGCCAGCAGTCCCGCCAGGGTAACTAACTATGGCTACACCTTC | CASSPARVTNYGYTF | . | TRBV28 | 15 | TRBJ1-2 | .
TGTGCCAGCAGCCAAGGGACAAACTATGGCTACACCTTC | CASSQGTNYGYTF | many | TRBV14 | 13 | TRBJ1-2 | .
TGTGCCAGTAGTCGAACTTCAGGGGCTAACTATGGCTACACCTTC | CASSRTSGANYGYTF | . | TRBV19 | 15 | TRBJ1-2 | .
TGTGCCACTGGACAGCCGAACACTGAAGCTTTCTTT | CATGQPNTEAFF | . | TRBV6-6 | 12 | TRBJ1-1 | .
TGTGCCAGCAGTTCCACCTCGGGGGGACAGGGCTACGAGCAGTACTTC | CASSSTSGGQGYEQYF | . | TRBV7-6 | 16 | TRBJ2-7 | TRBD1
TGTGCCAGCAGCTTGGCTGGGGCAGGAGCCGAATTTTATGGCTACACCTTC | CASSLAGAGAEFYGYTF | . | TRBV5-5 | 17 | TRBJ1-2 | .
TGTGCCAGCAGCGAAAGTCCCTTACAGGGGGCGCAGTATGGCTACACCTTC | CASSESPLQGAQYGYTF | . | TRBV14 | 17 | TRBJ1-2 | TRBD1
TGTGCTAGTGGTTTGGTATTACAGGGGATAGGGGATACGCAGTATTTT | CASGLVLQGIGDTQYF | . | TRBV12-5 | 16 | TRBJ2-3 | TRBD1
TGTGCCAGCGAAAGGACAGCCGGGACAGATACGCAGTATTTT | CASERTAGTDTQYF | . | TRBV9 | 14 | TRBJ2-3 | .
TGTGCCAGCTCCCCGTCGGGGGGCCGTTACAATGAGCTGTTCTTC | CASSPSGGRYNELFF | . | TRBV7-6 | 15 | TRBJ2-1 | .
TGTGCCACCAGGGACAGGGTGGGCACTGAAGCTTTCTTT | CATRDRVGTEAFF | . | TRBV24-1 | 13 | TRBJ1-1 | TRBD1
TGTGCCACCTACGGGGGGGTGCAAGAGACCCAGTACTTC | CATYGGVQETQYF | . | TRBV7-2 | 13 | TRBJ2-5 | TRBD2
TGCAGCGTACAGGGGTCCTACAATGAGCAGTTCTTC | CSVQGSYNEQFF | . | TRBV29-1 | 12 | TRBJ2-1 | TRBD1
TGTGCCAGCAGTGAACAGGGAGGACTAGGTGGCTACACCTTC | CASSEQGGLGGYTF | . | TRBV2 | 14 | TRBJ1-2 | .
TGTGCCAGTGTCCCCCCGGGGAAGTATCCCCAGCATTTT | CASVPPGKYPQHF | . | TRBV19 | 13 | TRBJ1-5 | .
TGTGCCAGCAGCTCACAGGGAGACAATCAGCCCCAGCATTTT | CASSSQGDNQPQHF | . | TRBV7-9 | 14 | TRBJ1-5 | .
TGTGCCATCAGTGGAGGACTAGCGGGGGGAACCGGGGAGCTGTTTTTT | CAISGGLAGGTGELFF | . | TRBV10-3 | 16 | TRBJ2-2 | TRBD2
TGTGCCAGCAGCACAAGACTAGCGGCGTCCTACAATGAGCAGTTCTTC | CASSTRLAASYNEQFF | . | TRBV5-5 | 16 | TRBJ2-1 | TRBD2
TGTGCCAGCAGCTTAGCAGGGGATTCCTACGAGCAGTACTTC | CASSLAGDSYEQYF | . | TRBV5-6 | 14 | TRBJ2-7 | .
TGTGCCAGCAGCCAAGACAGGGGCGCAGAGACCCAGTACTTC | CASSQDRGAETQYF | . | TRBV7-6 | 14 | TRBJ2-5 | TRBD1
TGTGCCAGTATCTTGAACACTGAAGCTTTCTTT | CASILNTEAFF | . | TRBV19 | 11 | TRBJ1-1 | .
TGCGCCAGCAGCTTGTCGGGGGGCTTGGATAATTCACCCCTCCACTTT | CASSLSGGLDNSPLHF | . | TRBV5-1 | 16 | TRBJ1-6 | .
TGTGCCAGTAGTATAGTAGGGAGAGGGGGTAGTTCCAGCAATCAGCCCCAGCATTTT | CASSIVGRGGSSSNQPQHF | . | TRBV19 | 19 | TRBJ1-5 | .
TGTGCCAGCAGTGAATGGAGCGAGCAGTACTTC | CASSEWSEQYF | . | TRBV25-1 | 11 | TRBJ2-7 | .
TGTGCCACCAGCAGGGCCGGGACAGGGGGTCGCGATGAGCAGTTCTTC | CATSRAGTGGRDEQFF | . | TRBV15 | 16 | TRBJ2-1 | TRBD1
TGTGCCAGCAGTTTAAAGGGAGCCAACGAGCAGTACTTC | CASSLKGANEQYF | . | TRBV12-3/TRBV12-4 | 13 | TRBJ2-7 | .
TGCGCCAGCAGCCAAGAGGGGACTAGCGGAAGCCAAGAGACCCAGTACTTC | CASSQEGTSGSQETQYF | . | TRBV4-1 | 17 | TRBJ2-5 | TRBD2
TGTGCCAGCGACTCGGAGAATAACTATGGCTACACCTTC | CASDSENNYGYTF | . | TRBV6-5 | 13 | TRBJ1-2 | .
TGTGCCAGCAGCAAACAGGGGGCGGACACTGAAGCTTTCTTT | CASSKQGADTEAFF | . | TRBV11-2 | 14 | TRBJ1-1 | TRBD1
TGTGCCAGCTCACCGGACAGATCCAACTATGGCTACACCTTC | CASSPDRSNYGYTF | . | TRBV18 | 14 | TRBJ1-2 | .
TGCGCCAGCAGCCACGGGCGGCTGCGGGGCTCCTACGAGCAGTACTTC | CASSHGRLRGSYEQYF | . | TRBV4-1 | 16 | TRBJ2-7 | .
TGTGCCAGCAGTGCTGGAGGGACTAGAGGGTCAGAGACCCAGTACTTC | CASSAGGTRGSETQYF | . | TRBV5-4 | 16 | TRBJ2-5 | TRBD2
TGCGCCAGCAGCTTGGGTAGGGGGACTGAAGCTTTCTTT | CASSLGRGTEAFF | . | TRBV5-1 | 13 | TRBJ1-1 | .
TGTGCCACCACACACCGGCCCCAGGCCCAGCCCCAGCATTTT | CATTHRPQAQPQHF | . | TRBV6-5 | 14 | TRBJ1-5 | .
TGTGCCAGCAGCCAACAGGGGTCTCGGTATAATTCACCCCTCCACTTT | CASSQQGSRYNSPLHF | . | TRBV7-2 | 16 | TRBJ1-6 | TRBD1
TGTGCCAGCAGCGTGACAGGGGCTCAGGCTGAAGCTTTCTTT | CASSVTGAQAEAFF | . | TRBV7-9 | 14 | TRBJ1-1 | TRBD1
TGTGCCAGCAATGGGGCTGAAAATGAAAAACTGTTTTTT | CASNGAENEKLFF | medium-sized | TRBV6-5 | 13 | TRBJ1-4 | .
TGTGCCAGCAGTTTTATCAGGGAAAAACTGTTTTTT | CASSFIREKLFF | once | TRBV12-3/TRBV12-4 | 12 | TRBJ1-4 | .
TGTGCCAGCAGTTTGGGCAGGGGGCAGGGTGAAAAACTGTTTTTT | CASSLGRGQGEKLFF | . | TRBV28 | 15 | TRBJ1-4 | TRBD1
TGTGCCAGCAGTCCACCCGGGACAGCGACCTATGGCTACACCTTC | CASSPPGTATYGYTF | . | TRBV27 | 15 | TRBJ1-2 | TRBD1
TGTGCCAGCAGTGAACCCCGCAGGCCTCTCCACTTT | CASSEPRRPLHF | . | TRBV25-1 | 12 | TRBJ1-6 | .
TGTGCCAGCAGTCCCCATAGCCAGAACGAGATTTATAGCAATCAGCCCCAGCATTTT | CASSPHSQNEIYSNQPQHF | . | TRBV6-2/TRBV6-3 | 19 | TRBJ1-5 | .